The next 26 T cell receptor beta chains were all read from a single sample in a study of regulatory T cells in long-lasting Graves disease. Assembly of TCR beta libraries relied on iRepertoire HTBI primers together with Arm-PCR of CDR3 regions. Each CDR3 protein gets one entry after TCRdb re-called the multiplex PCR reads with MiXCR. The sample has around 500,000 distinct CDR3 sequences, 20% seen once; the top ten hold 7% to 10%. The time point here: persistent/refractory GD, antithyroid drugs over 5 years with positive TRAb. The TCR library was prepared using RNA isolated from PBMCs. Sequencing was performed on peripheral blood mononuclear cells (PBMCs), taken when the disease was refractory, from a patient treated with antithyroid drugs. The receptors were sampled from a female donor with Graves disease.

This clonotype was picked up many times. Being one base from a much bigger clone, this may be a read error. In this CDR3 the conserved last residue, phenylalanine or tryptophan, is missing, so a read error is likely. This sequence joins TRBV6-5 and TRBJ1-2, with D uncertain. Germline V gene lookup returns CDR1 MNHEY and CDR2 SVGAGI. CDR3 length: 17 amino acids. V lost 2 bases to trimming and J lost 8 bases, with 24 bases between them. CDR3 sequence (DNA): TGTGCCAGCAGTTACCTGCCCAGCTCACACGCATTTGGCGGCTACACCCTC. As protein: CASSYLPSSHAFGGYTL.

This clonotype was observed a few times. V is TRBV20-1 and J is TRBJ2-7; D is ambiguous. V gave up 4 bases and J gave up 2 bases, with 12 bases separating them. CDR3 size: 13 residues. Germline lookup yields CDR1 DFQATT and CDR2 SNEGSKA (reference sequence). DNA of the CDR3: TGCAGTGCTACATCACCTTGGGCCTACGAGCAGTACTTC. Protein product: CSATSPWAYEQYF.

J is TRBJ1-2 and V is TRBV29-1; D gene ambiguous. In germline, CDR1 is SQVTM, CDR2 ANQGSEA. Trimming pared 6 bases from V and 2 bases from J, leaving 16 bases between. The CDR3 covers 14 residues. Written as DNA, the CDR3 is TGCAGCGTGGACGCCCAGAGGCGAAACTATGGCTACACCTTC. Encoded protein: CSVDAQRRNYGYTF.

This clonotype has ten or more counts. J is TRBJ1-6 and V is TRBV2; D is ambiguous. CDR1 SNHLY and CDR2 FYNNEI come from the germline V gene. Trimming removed 6 bases at V and 0 bases at J, with 9 bases between. The CDR3 is 15 residues long. Here the CDR3 reads CASSGQSSYNSPLHF. As DNA, the CDR3 is TGTGCCAGCAGCGGTCAAAGCTCCTATAATTCACCCCTCCACTTT.

This clonotype was observed at least ten times. The chain uses TRBV7-9 and TRBJ2-5, with D possibly matching TRBD1 (6 bases). The CDR3 has 15 residues. CDR1 is SEHNR and CDR2 is FQNEAQ in the germline V gene (reference sequence). The germline V and J ends were trimmed by 2 bases and 2 bases, with 12 bases remaining between them. CDR3 amino acids: CASSLRPGEQETQYF. The CDR3 DNA follows: TGTGCCAGCAGCTTAAGGCCAGGGGAACAAGAGACCCAGTACTTC.

This clonotype showed up just a few times. The chain links TRBV15 to TRBJ1-1; possibly TRBD1 for D (6 bases). CDR3 length: 15 amino acids. Between the trimmed V and J ends, which lost 1 base and 6 bases, there was a span of 15 bases. From germline, CDR1 is LNHNV and CDR2 YYDKDF (reference sequence). The CDR3 bases are TGTGCCACCAGCAGAGTCCCGGGGGGCGCCCCTGAAGCTTTCTTT. Translation: CATSRVPGGAPEAFF.

This clonotype was seen repeatedly, ten times or more. The V gene is TRBV2, the J gene TRBJ1-2, with 9 bases fitting TRBD1. The CDR3 runs to 13 residues. Germline-derived CDR1 and CDR2 are SNHLY and FYNNEI. CDR3: CASTGGRNYGYTF. DNA of the CDR3: TGTGCTTCCACAGGGGGCAGAAACTATGGCTACACCTTC.

V is TRBV5-1 and J is TRBJ1-2; tentative D call: TRBD1 (6 bases). V shed 4 bases and J shed 7 bases, with 11 bases lying between them. The V gene's germline CDR1 is SGHRS and CDR2 YFSETQ. The CDR3 totals 12 residues. The DNA for the CDR3 is TGCGCCAGCAGCCCCGGACAGTTTGGCTACACCTTC. This sequence encodes CASSPGQFGYTF.

This clonotype appeared many times. The chain recombines TRBV28 with TRBJ1-2, with D unresolved. Trimming shortened V by 8 bases and J by 4 bases, and 17 bases separated the two germline ends. The CDR3 runs to 14 residues. Germline CDR1 and CDR2: MDHEN and SYDVKM. This CDR3 is CASSSRRQSYGYTF. CDR3 bases: TGTGCCAGCTCCTCCCGTCGGCAGTCCTATGGCTACACCTTC.

This clonotype was seen once. This chain connects TRBV19 to TRBJ2-7, with 9 bases fitting TRBD2. Germline V gives CDR1 LNHDA, CDR2 SQIVND (reference sequence). V shed 4 bases, J shed 0 bases, and the junction held 10 bases outside the gene matches. The CDR3 runs 17 residues. The CDR3 DNA reads TGTGCCAGTAGTACACTCTCTGGTAGCGGGAGCTCCTACGAGCAGTACTTC. Translation gives CASSTLSGSGSSYEQYF.

J is TRBJ1-2 and V is TRBV7-2; D is unresolved. V was trimmed by 2 bases and J by 8 bases, leaving 6 bases between them. The CDR3 sequence is 11 residues long. Germline CDR1 reads SGHTA; CDR2 reads FQGNSA. The CDR3 sequence: CASSLFQGYTF. The CDR3 DNA is TGTGCCAGCAGCTTATTCCAGGGCTACACCTTC.

This clonotype was seen repeatedly, ten times or more. The chain employs TRBV6-5 and TRBJ2-7, with D perhaps matching TRBD1 (6 bases). Deletions cut 2 bases from V and 5 bases from J, with 10 bases between. This CDR3 is built from 13 residues. Germline V gives CDR1 MNHEY, CDR2 SVGAGI. The CDR3 DNA follows: TGTGCCAGCAGTTACATCGAGGGGGACGAGCAGTACTTC. This sequence encodes CASSYIEGDEQYF.

This chain uses TRBV14 with TRBJ2-5; D assignment may be TRBD1 or TRBD2 (5 bases each). Germline V gene sequence: CDR1 SGHDN, CDR2 FVKESK. The CDR3 runs to 15 residues. V gave up 6 bases and J gave up 4 bases, with 18 bases separating them. The CDR3 loop is CASSHIAGTAETQYF. In DNA form, the CDR3 reads TGTGCCAGCAGTCATATCGCAGGGACGGCAGAGACCCAGTACTTC.

The sample holds a few counts of this clonotype. V gene TRBV25-1 combines with J gene TRBJ2-7, with 7 positions matching TRBD1. Trimming removed 9 bases from V and 6 bases from J; junction bases left unmatched: 5. Germline CDR1 reads MGHDK; CDR2 reads SYGVNS. This CDR3 region has 11 residues. In DNA form, the CDR3 reads TGTGCCAGTACGTCAGGGGGCGAGCAGTACTTC. This codes for CASTSGGEQYF.

The chain employs TRBV27 and TRBJ2-5; D remains ambiguous. Germline loops: CDR1 MNHEY, CDR2 SMNVEV (reference sequence). Trimming took 5 bases from V and 2 from J, leaving 12 bases between them. CDR3 length equals 14 residues. CDR3 protein: CASSPGATQETQYF. DNA for the CDR3: TGTGCCAGCAGTCCAGGAGCTACTCAAGAGACCCAGTACTTC.

This clonotype was found once. The rearrangement joins TRBV10-3 to TRBJ2-7, with a possible D match to TRBD2 (5 bases). The CDR3 contains 15 residues. The germline V gene has CDR1 ENHRY and CDR2 SYGVKD. The V and J ends lost 0 bases and 3 bases respectively, with 12 bases between them. This CDR3 reads CAISESSIGGYEQYF. The CDR3 DNA reads TGTGCCATCAGTGAGTCGTCGATTGGAGGCTACGAGCAGTACTTC.

Many counts were recorded for this clonotype. CDR3 bases: TGTGCCAGCAGCTTTCGAGGACAGTCCCTTACCGGGGAGCTGTTTTTT. Translation gives CASSFRGQSLTGELFF. V and J are TRBV7-3 and TRBJ2-2; D is perhaps TRBD1 (6 bases). Trimming removed 3 bases at V and 5 bases at J, with 16 bases between. The CDR3 loop spans 16 amino acids. The germline gives CDR1 SGHTA, CDR2 FQGTGA.

The chain is built from TRBV19 and TRBJ2-1; 9 bases align to TRBD2. The V gene end was trimmed by 4 bases and the J gene end by 13 bases; junction bases not matched to a gene: 5. The CDR3 covers 12 residues. The germline CDR1 and CDR2 sequences are LNHDA and SQIVND (reference sequence). The CDR3 reads CASSTLSGSQFF. The CDR3 DNA sequence: TGTGCCAGTAGTACACTTAGCGGGAGCCAGTTCTTC.

The chain joins TRBV19 to TRBJ1-1; D perhaps matches TRBD1 (5 bases). The CDR3 is 15 amino acids. With 3 bases removed from V and 1 base from J, the gap between germline ends came to 12 bases. The germline CDR1 and CDR2 sequences are LNHDA and SQIVND (reference sequence). Here the CDR3 reads CASSIPGGENTEAFF. Here the CDR3 DNA reads TGTGCCAGTAGTATTCCCGGGGGGGAGAACACTGAAGCTTTCTTT.

This clonotype has more than one count but fewer than ten. V usage is TRBV19 and J usage is TRBJ2-4; 8 nucleotides agree with TRBD1. CDR3 length: 14 residues. CDR1 is LNHDA and CDR2 is SQIVND in the germline V gene (reference sequence). The V and J ends lost 9 bases and 6 bases, in that order; junction bases with no gene match: 10. The CDR3 DNA is TGTGCCAGCAAACGGACAGGGCCCACAAACATTCAGTACTTC. It specifies CASKRTGPTNIQYF.

This clonotype has at least ten counts. CDR3 DNA sequence: TGTGCCAGCAGTGAACGAGTCCGGGGCGCAAACACCGGGGAGCTGTTTTTT. It yields the protein CASSERVRGANTGELFF. The chain is built from TRBV6-1 and TRBJ2-2; D might be TRBD1 or TRBD2, each matching 5 bases. Per the germline V gene, CDR1 is MNHNS and CDR2 is SASEGT. The CDR3 has 17 residues. V gave up 2 bases and J gave up 2 bases, with 15 bases separating them.

Turning to this clonotype: Here the CDR3 omits its conserved ending phenylalanine or tryptophan, so a read error is the likely source. As DNA, the CDR3 is TGCGCCAGCAGCTCCGGACAGGGTCCCGCCTACGAGCAGTACCTC. Its protein product is CASSSGQGPAYEQYL. This rearrangement joins TRBV5-1 to TRBJ2-7; 8 nucleotides line up with TRBD1. With V trimmed by 3 bases and J by 2 bases, 7 bases remained unmatched. The CDR3 extends over 15 amino acids. Germline CDR1 SGHRS, CDR2 YFSETQ.

This clonotype was seen a handful of times. This sequence joins TRBV5-4 and TRBJ2-7; 7 bases are a match to TRBD2. CDR3 length: 14 residues. Germline CDR1 reads SGHNT; CDR2 reads YYREEE (reference sequence). J lost 6 bases, V lost 3 bases, and 9 bases had no gene match. The CDR3 DNA is TGTGCCAGCAGCTCGTGGGGGGGAAAGGGCGAGCAGTACTTC. Translating gives CASSSWGGKGEQYF.

In its sample, this clonotype was seen many times. The chain combines TRBV28 with TRBJ2-7, with TRBD2 matching 14 bases. The CDR3 has 14 amino acids. The junction had 3 bases not matched to a gene; V was cut back by 6 bases and J by 5 bases. The germline V gene has CDR1 MDHEN and CDR2 SYDVKM. This chain's CDR3 is CASRTGLAGDEQYF. The CDR3 DNA reads TGTGCCAGCAGGACGGGACTAGCGGGAGACGAGCAGTACTTC.

Points on this clonotype: A read error may explain this, as a much larger clone is one base away. V usage is TRBV6-2 or TRBV6-3 and J usage is TRBJ1-1, with a tentative D call TRBD1 (5 bases). Germline V gene lookup returns CDR1 MNHEY and CDR2 SVGEGT. CDR3 length: 14 amino acids. CDR3 region: CASSYGTGRTETFF. DNA for the CDR3: TGTGCCAGCAGTTACGGGACGGGGAGGACTGAAACTTTCTTT.

This clonotype was picked up one time. A much larger clonotype is one base distant, so this may be a read error. This CDR3 is missing its conserved last phenylalanine or tryptophan, likely due to a read error. The chain links TRBV7-2 to TRBJ1-3; D gene unclear. Germline lookup yields CDR1 SGHTA and CDR2 FQGNSA. Trimming cost V 3 bases and J 0 bases, with 12 bases left between them. This CDR3 has 16 residues. This CDR3 reads CASSFTARYSGNTIYS. CDR3 bases: TGTGCCAGCAGCTTCACCGCCCGATACTCTGGAAACACCATATATTCT.